This TCR beta chain is from a study of blood T cell repertoires in COVID-19. About the research overall: The study drew acute and convalescent COVID-19 samples from the United States, Italy and Spain. From T cells, B-cell-depleted T cells, or PBMCs came the material, which was cDNA or gDNA.

Germline-derived CDR1 and CDR2 are SGHNT and YYREEE (reference sequence). V lost 3 bases, J lost 14 bases, and 17 bases lay in between. The CDR3 contains 12 residues. Methods used by the authors: The authors estimated nucleated cell counts from reference gene primer amplification. Measured with immunoSEQ multiplex PCR; TCRdb has only the in-frame clones, and not every one. V and J calls and clone size come straight from that table; D and trimming were deduced from the DNA. Of about 150,000 clones in the sample, roughly 88% are singletons; the top ten hold more than 9%. This sequence was found in a man between 60 and 70 years old with active or convalescent COVID-19. Sequences were obtained from peripheral blood. The chain uses TRBV5-4 and TRBJ1-2, with a tentative D call TRBD1 (5 bases). The CDR3 nucleotides are TGTGCCAGCAGCTCCTCAGGGCGGGGGAAAACCTTC. Amino acids: CASSSSGRGKTF.